This T cell receptor (beta chain) was sequenced during a study of Graves' ophthalmopathy and Graves' hyperthyroidism. Study context: At initial diagnosis, peripheral blood was obtained, and this preceded any treatment. The study, taken as a whole, reports: Most expanded clonotypes from thyroid (those above 0.001 frequency) were also found in blood.

CDR1 is MGHDK and CDR2 is SYGVNS in the germline V gene. V lost 1 base and J lost 7; bases outside the gene matches: 2. The CDR3 extends over 13 amino acids. The table lists this clonotype with many counts. Its cognate antigen is unknown. PBMCs were obtained from 8.5 to 10 ml of fresh peripheral blood. The authors amplified TCR beta CDR3 regions, and they did so from RNA transcripts for repertoire sequencing. HTBI primers primed a first-round RT-PCR, and a second-round multiplex PCR followed. TCRdb used MiXCR to reprocess the multiplex PCR reads, holding one entry per CDR3 protein. There are roughly 480,000 distinct CDR3 sequences in the sample; 13% to 15% occur only once, and more than 8.5% lies in the top ten.

The chain combines TRBV25-1 with TRBJ2-5; TRBD2 matches at 8 bases. The TCR sequence derives from a woman between 25 and 40 years old with Graves' ophthalmopathy. Sample: blood. The CDR3 region is CASSESRGGTQYF. In DNA form, the CDR3 reads TGTGCCAGCAGTGAATCTCGGGGGGGGACCCAGTACTTC.